These 5 T cell receptor beta chains came from one sample sequenced in a study of T cell responses to AZD1222 COVID-19 vaccine. The assay was immunoSEQ multiplex PCR, and TCRdb's table has in-frame clones only and misses some. The sample records fewer than 65,000 clones, 89% being singletons. Sequencing used peripheral blood, obtained 28 days after the second AZD1222 dose. Receptor source: an adult who received the AZD1222 COVID-19 vaccine.

The chain uses TRBV20-1 and TRBJ1-2; D is unclear. Per the germline V gene, CDR1 is DFQATT and CDR2 is SNEGSKA (reference sequence). Deletions cut 1 base from V and 8 bases from J, with 8 bases between. This CDR3 contains 11 residues. This CDR3 reads CSARGDLGYTF. The CDR3 region has the DNA TGCAGTGCTAGAGGAGATTTAGGCTACACCTTC.

The chain links TRBV9 to TRBJ1-1; tentatively, D is TRBD1 (5 bases). Germline V gene sequence: CDR1 SGDLS, CDR2 YYNGEE. The CDR3 contains 13 residues. Trimming shortened V by 1 base and J by 3 bases, and 7 bases separated the two germline ends. The CDR3 sequence: CASSVWDDTEAFF. CDR3 DNA: TGTGCCAGCAGCGTATGGGACGACACTGAAGCTTTCTTT. Full variable domain (remainder filled in from reference TRBV9 and TRBJ1-1): DSGVTQTPKHLITATGQRVTLRCSPRSGDLSVYWYQQSLDQGLQFLIQYYNGEERAKGNILERFSAQQFPDLHSELNLSSLELGDSALYFCASSVWDDTEAFFGQGTRLTVV.

This clone occurred once. The J gene is TRBJ2-2, the V gene TRBV29-1; 13 bases agree with TRBD2. Germline CDR1 reads SQVTM; CDR2 reads ANQGSEA. This CDR3 is 17 amino acids long. V was clipped by 5 bases and J by 7 bases; unmatched bases: 13. In DNA form, the CDR3 reads TGCAGCGTTTTAAGTGTCGGGACTAGCGGGATGGGCGGGGAGCTGTTTTTT. This codes for CSVLSVGTSGMGGELFF.

The chain employs TRBV2 and TRBJ1-5; D gene uncertain. This CDR3 comprises 14 residues. The germline gives CDR1 SNHLY, CDR2 FYNNEI. Trimming cost V 4 bases and J 6 bases, with 13 bases left between them. CDR3 sequence reads: CASSAAAGGQPQHF. Written as DNA, the CDR3 is TGTGCCAGCAGTGCTGCAGCGGGTGGTCAGCCCCAGCATTTT.

This rearrangement joins TRBV11-3 to TRBJ2-7; D remains unclear. V shed 2 bases and J shed 6 bases, with 8 bases lying between them. CDR1 is SGHNT, CDR2 YENEEA, per germline. This CDR3 region has 12 residues. CDR3 amino acids: CASSLTSTEQYF. The CDR3 DNA follows: TGTGCCAGCAGCTTAACCAGCACCGAGCAGTACTTC.